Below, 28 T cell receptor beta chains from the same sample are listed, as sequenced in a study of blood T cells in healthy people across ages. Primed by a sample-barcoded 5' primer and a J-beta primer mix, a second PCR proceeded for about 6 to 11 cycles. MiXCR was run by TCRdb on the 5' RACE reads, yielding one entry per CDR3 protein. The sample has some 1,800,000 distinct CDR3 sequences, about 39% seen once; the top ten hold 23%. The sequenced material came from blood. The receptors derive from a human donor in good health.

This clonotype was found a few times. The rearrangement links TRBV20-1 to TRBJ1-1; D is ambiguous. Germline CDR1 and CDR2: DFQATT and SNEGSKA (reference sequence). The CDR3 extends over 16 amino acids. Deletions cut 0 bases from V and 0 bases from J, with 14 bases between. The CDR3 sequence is CSARDLLNGMNTEAFF. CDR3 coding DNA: TGCAGTGCTAGAGATCTCTTGAACGGTATGAACACTGAAGCTTTCTTT.

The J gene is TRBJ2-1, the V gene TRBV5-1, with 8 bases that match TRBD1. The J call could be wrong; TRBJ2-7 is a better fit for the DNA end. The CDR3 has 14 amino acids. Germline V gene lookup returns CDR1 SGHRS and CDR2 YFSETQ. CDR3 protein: CASSVQDRDYEQYF. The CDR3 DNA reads TGCGCCAGCAGCGTGCAGGACAGGGATTACGAGCAGTACTTC.

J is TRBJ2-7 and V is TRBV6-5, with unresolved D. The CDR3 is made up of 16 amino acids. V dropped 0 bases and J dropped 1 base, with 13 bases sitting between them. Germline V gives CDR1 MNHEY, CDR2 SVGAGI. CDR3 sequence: CASSYSVGIRSYEQYF. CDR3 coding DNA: TGTGCCAGCAGTTACTCAGTAGGGATCCGGTCCTACGAGCAGTACTTC.

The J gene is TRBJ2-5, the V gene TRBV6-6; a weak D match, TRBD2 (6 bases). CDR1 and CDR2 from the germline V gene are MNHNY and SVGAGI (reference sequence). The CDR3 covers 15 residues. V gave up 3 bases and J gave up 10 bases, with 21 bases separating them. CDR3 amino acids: CASSYQRLGTGDQYF. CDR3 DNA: TGTGCCAGCAGTTATCAGCGGTTAGGGACGGGGGACCAGTACTTC.

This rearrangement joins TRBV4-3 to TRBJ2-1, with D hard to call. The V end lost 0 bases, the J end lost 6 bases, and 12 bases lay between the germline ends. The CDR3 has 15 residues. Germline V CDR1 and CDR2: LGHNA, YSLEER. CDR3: CASSQDLLGFNEQFF. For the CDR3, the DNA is TGCGCCAGCAGCCAAGATCTTTTAGGATTCAATGAGCAGTTCTTC.

The CDR3 DNA reads as TGCGCCAGCAGCCAAGCCCAGGTCCCCCACTATGGCTACACCTTC. This sequence encodes CASSQAQVPHYGYTF. This sequence joins TRBV4-1 and TRBJ1-2; D is ambiguous. The germline CDR1 and CDR2 sequences are MGHRA and YSYEKL. The CDR3 runs 15 residues. V gave up 1 base and J gave up 3 bases, with 12 bases separating them.

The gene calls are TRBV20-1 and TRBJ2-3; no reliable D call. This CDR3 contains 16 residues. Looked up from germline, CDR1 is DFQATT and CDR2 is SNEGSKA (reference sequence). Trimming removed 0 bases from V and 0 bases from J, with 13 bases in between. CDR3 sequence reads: CSARDRQRSSTDTQYF. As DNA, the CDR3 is TGCAGTGCTAGAGATAGGCAGCGCTCTAGCACAGATACGCAGTATTTT.

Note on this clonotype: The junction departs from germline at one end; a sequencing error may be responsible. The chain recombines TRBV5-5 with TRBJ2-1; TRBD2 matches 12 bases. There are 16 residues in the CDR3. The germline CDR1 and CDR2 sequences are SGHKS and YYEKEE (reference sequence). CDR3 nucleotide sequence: TGTGCCAGCAACCTACTAGCGGGGGGACCCTTCAATGAGCAGTGCTTC. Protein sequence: CASNLLAGGPFNEQCF.

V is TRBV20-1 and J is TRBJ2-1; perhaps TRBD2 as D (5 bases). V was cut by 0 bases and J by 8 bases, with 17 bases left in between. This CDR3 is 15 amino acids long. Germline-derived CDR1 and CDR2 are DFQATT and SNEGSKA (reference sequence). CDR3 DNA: TGCAGTGCTAGAGATCCCCGGGCCTCGAGGGATGAGCAGTTCTTC. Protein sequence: CSARDPRASRDEQFF.

The CDR3 sequence is CASSRQQVNSPLHF. The CDR3 coding sequence is TGTGCCAGCAGCCGACAACAGGTTAATTCACCCCTCCACTTT. The V call is TRBV3-1, the J call TRBJ1-6; possibly TRBD1 for D (5 bases). Per germline, CDR1 LGHDT and CDR2 YNNKEL (reference sequence). Trimming took 4 bases from V and 6 from J, leaving 10 bases between them. The CDR3 totals 14 residues.

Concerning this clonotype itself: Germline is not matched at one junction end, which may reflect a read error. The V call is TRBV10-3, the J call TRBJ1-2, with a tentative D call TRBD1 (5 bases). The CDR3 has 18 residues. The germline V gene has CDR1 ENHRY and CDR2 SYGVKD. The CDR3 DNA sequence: TGTGCCATCAGTGAGCTTATGGTTATGGCGACAGAGTCTTATGACTACACCTTC. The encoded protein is CAISELMVMATESYDYTF.

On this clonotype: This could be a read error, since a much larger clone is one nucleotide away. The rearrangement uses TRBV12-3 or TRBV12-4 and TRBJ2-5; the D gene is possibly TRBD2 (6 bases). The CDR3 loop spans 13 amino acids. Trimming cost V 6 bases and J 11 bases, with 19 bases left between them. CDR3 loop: CASSLMRGFGQYF. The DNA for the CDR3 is TGTGCCAGCAGCTTGATGCGGGGTTTTGGGCAGTACTTC.

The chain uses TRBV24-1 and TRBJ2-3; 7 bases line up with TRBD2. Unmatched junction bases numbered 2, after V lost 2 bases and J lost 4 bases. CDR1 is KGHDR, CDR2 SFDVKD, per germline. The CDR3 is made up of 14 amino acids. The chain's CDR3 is CATSDWTSPDTQYF. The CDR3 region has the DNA TGTGCCACCAGTGATTGGACTAGTCCAGATACGCAGTATTTT.

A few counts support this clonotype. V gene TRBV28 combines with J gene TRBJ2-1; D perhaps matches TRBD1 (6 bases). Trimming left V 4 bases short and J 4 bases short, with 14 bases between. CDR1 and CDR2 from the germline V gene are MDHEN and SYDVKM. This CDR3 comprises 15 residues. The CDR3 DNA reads TGTGCCAGCAGTTCCCCGGGACACCAATACAATGAGCAGTTCTTC. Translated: CASSSPGHQYNEQFF.

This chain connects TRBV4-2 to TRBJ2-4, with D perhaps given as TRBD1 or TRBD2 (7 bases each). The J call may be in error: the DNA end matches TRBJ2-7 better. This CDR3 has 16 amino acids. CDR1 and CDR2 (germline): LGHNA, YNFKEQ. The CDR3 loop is CASSPGEGAPTYEQYF. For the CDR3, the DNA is TGTGCCAGCAGCCCGGGGGAGGGGGCCCCAACCTACGAGCAGTACTTC.

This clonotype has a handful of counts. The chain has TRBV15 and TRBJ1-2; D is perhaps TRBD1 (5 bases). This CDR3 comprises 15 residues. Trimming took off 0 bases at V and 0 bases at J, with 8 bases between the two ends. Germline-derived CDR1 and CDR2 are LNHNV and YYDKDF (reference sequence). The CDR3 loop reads CATSRERGANYGYTF. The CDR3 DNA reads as TGTGCCACCAGCAGAGAAAGGGGCGCTAACTATGGCTACACCTTC.

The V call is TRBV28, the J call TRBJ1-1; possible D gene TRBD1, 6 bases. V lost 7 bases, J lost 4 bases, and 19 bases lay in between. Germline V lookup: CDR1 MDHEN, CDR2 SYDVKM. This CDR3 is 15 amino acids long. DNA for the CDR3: TGTGCCAGCAAAGGGGGGCTAGGGTGGGTCACTGAAGCTTTCTTT. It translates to CASKGGLGWVTEAFF. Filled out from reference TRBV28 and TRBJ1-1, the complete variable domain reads DVKVTQSSRYLVKRTGEKVFLECVQDMDHENMFWYRQDPGLGLRLIYFSYDVKMKEKGDIPEGYSVSREKKERFSLILESASTNQTSMYLCASKGGLGWVTEAFFGQGTRLTVV.

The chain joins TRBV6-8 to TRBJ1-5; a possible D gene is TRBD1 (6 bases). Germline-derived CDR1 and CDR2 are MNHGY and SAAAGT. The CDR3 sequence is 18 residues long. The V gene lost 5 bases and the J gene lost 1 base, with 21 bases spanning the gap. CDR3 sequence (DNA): TGTGCCAGCAGTACGAGACAGGACGATTCAGCGAGCAATCAGCCCCAGCATTTT. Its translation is CASSTRQDDSASNQPQHF.

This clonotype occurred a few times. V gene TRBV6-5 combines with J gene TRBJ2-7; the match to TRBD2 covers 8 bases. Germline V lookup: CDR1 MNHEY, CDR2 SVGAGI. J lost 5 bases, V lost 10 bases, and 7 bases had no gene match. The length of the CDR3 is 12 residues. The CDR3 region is CATGGGRNEQYF. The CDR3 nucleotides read TGTGCCACCGGCGGGGGGAGGAACGAGCAGTACTTC.

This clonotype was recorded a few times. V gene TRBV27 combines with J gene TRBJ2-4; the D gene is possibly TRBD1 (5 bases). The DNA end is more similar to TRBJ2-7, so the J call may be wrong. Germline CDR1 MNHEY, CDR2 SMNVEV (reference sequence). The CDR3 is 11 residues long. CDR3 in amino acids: CASIQGFEQYF. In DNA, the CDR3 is TGTGCCAGCATTCAGGGTTTCGAGCAGTACTTC.

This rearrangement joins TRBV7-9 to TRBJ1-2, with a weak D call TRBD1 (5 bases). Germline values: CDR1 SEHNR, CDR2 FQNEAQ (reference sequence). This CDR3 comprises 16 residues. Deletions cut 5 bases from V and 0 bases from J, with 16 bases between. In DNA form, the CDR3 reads TGTGCCAGCAGCCCCCACAGGACGGGCTCTAACTATGGCTACACCTTC. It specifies CASSPHRTGSNYGYTF.

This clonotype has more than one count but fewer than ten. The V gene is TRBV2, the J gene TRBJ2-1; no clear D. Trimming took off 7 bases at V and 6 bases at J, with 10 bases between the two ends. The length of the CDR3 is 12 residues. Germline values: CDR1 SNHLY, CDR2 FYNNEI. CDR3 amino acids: CASNPLVNEQFF. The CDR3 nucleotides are TGTGCCAGCAACCCTCTGGTCAATGAGCAGTTCTTC.

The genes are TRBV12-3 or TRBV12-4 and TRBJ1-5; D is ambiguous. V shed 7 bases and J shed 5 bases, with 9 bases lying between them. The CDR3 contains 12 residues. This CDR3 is CASTVGHQPQHF. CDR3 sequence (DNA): TGTGCCAGCACCGTAGGGCATCAGCCCCAGCATTTT.

CDR3 residues: CASSIQRDATDTQYF. The CDR3, as DNA: TGTGCCAGTAGTATCCAGCGGGACGCCACAGATACGCAGTATTTT. The genes are TRBV19 and TRBJ2-3, with 7 nucleotides matching TRBD2. The CDR3 length is 15 residues. CDR1 is LNHDA and CDR2 is SQIVND in the germline V gene (reference sequence). The trim removed 3 bases at V and 2 bases at J, leaving 5 bases unmatched. Combining the CDR3 with reference TRBV19 and TRBJ2-3 gives the whole variable domain DGGITQSPKYLFRKEGQNVTLSCEQNLNHDAMYWYRQDPGQGLRLIYYSQIVNDFQKGDIAEGYSVSREKKESFPLTVTSAQKNPTAFYLCASSIQRDATDTQYFGPGTRLTVL.

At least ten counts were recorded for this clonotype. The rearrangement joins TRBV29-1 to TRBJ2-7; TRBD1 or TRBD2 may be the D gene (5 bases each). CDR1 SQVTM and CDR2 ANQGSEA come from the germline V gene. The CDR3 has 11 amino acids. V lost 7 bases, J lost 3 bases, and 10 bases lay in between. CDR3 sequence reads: CSARDGYEQYF. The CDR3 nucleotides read TGCAGCGCCAGGGACGGCTACGAGCAGTACTTC.

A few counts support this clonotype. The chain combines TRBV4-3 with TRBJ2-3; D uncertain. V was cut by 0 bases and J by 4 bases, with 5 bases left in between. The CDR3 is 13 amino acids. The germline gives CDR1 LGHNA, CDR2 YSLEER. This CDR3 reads CASSQEAPDTQYF. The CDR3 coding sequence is TGCGCCAGCAGCCAAGAGGCCCCAGATACGCAGTATTTT.

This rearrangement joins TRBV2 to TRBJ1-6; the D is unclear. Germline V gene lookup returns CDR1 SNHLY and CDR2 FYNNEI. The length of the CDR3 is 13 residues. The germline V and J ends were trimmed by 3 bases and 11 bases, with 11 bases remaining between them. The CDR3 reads CASSDNEVPPLHF. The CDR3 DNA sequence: TGTGCCAGCAGTGACAACGAGGTTCCACCCCTCCACTTT. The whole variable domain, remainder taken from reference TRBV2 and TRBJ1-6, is EPEVTQTPSHQVTQMGQEVILRCVPISNHLYFYWYRQILGQKVEFLVSFYNNEISEKSEIFDDQFSVERPDGSNFTLKIRSTKLEDSAMYFCASSDNEVPPLHFGNGTRLTVT.

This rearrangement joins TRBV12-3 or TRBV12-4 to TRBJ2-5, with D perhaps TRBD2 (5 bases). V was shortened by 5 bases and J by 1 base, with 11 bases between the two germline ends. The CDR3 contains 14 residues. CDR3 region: CASSPLRAQETQYF. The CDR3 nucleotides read TGTGCCAGCAGTCCCCTGAGGGCCCAAGAGACCCAGTACTTC.